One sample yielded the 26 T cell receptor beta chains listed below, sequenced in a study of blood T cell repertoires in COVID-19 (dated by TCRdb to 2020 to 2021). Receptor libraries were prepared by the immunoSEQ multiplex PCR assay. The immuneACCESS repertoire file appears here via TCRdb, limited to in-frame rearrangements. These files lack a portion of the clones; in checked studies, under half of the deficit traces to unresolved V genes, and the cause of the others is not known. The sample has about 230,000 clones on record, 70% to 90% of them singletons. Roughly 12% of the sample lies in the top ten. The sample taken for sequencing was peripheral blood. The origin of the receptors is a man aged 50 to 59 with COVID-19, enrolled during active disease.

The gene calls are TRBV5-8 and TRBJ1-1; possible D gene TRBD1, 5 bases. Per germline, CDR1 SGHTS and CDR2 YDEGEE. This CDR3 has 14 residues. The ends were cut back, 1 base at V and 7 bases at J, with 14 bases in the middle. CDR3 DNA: TGTGCCAGCAGCTTGCGGACACCAGTAGGTGAAGCTTTCTTT. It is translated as CASSLRTPVGEAFF.

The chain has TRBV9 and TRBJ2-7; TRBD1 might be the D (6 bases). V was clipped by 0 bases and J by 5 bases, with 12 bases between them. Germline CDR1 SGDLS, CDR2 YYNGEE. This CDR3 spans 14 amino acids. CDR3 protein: CASSVVGAGDEQYF. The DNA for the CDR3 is TGTGCCAGCAGCGTAGTGGGGGCGGGCGACGAGCAGTACTTC. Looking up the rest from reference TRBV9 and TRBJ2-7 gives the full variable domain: DSGVTQTPKHLITATGQRVTLRCSPRSGDLSVYWYQQSLDQGLQFLIQYYNGEERAKGNILERFSAQQFPDLHSELNLSSLELGDSALYFCASSVVGAGDEQYFGPGTRLTVT.

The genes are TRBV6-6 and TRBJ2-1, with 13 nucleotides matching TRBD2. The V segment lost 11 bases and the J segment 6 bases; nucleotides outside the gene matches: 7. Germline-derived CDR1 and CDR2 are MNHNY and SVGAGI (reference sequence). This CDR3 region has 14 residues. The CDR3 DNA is TGTGCCGGACACACTAGCGGGAGGGGCAATGAGCAGTTCTTC. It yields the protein CAGHTSGRGNEQFF.

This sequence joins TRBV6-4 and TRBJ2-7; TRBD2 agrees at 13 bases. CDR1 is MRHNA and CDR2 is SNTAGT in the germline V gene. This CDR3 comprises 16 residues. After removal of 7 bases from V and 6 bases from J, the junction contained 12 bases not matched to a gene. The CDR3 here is CASTPRTSGSPPEQYF. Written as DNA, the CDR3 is TGTGCCAGCACTCCAAGGACTAGCGGGAGCCCCCCCGAGCAGTACTTC.

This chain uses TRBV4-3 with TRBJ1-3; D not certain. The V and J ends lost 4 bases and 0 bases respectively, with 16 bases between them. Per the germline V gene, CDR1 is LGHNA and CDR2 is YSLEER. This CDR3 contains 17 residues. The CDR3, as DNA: TGCGCCAGCAGCCTTGGACTCGGGCTGGACTCTGGAAACACCATATATTTT. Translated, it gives CASSLGLGLDSGNTIYF.

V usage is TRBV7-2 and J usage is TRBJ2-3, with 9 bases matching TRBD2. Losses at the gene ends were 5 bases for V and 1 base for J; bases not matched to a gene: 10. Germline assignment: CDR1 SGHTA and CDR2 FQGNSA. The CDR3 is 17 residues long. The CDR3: CASSPLAGWGGTDTQYF. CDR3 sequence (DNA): TGTGCCAGCAGCCCGCTAGCGGGGTGGGGCGGCACAGATACGCAGTATTTT.

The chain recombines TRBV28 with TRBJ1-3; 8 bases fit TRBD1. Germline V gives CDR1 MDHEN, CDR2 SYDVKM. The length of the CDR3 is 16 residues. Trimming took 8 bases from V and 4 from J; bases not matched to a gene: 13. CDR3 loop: CASGRWQGAGGNTIYF. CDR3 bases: TGTGCCAGCGGACGATGGCAGGGGGCAGGGGGAAACACCATATATTTT.

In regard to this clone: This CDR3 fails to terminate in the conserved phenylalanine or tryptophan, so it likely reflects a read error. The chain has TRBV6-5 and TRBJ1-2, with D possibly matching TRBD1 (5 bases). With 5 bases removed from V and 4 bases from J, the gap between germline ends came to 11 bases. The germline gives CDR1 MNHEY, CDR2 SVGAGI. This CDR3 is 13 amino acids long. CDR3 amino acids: CASSTTELYGYTL. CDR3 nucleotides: TGTGCCAGCAGTACGACAGAACTCTATGGCTACACCCTC.

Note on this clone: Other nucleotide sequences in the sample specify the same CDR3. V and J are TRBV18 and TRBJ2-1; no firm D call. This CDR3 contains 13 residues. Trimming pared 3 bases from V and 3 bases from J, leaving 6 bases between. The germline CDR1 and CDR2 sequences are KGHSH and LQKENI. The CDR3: CASSPGNYNEQFF. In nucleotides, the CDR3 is TGTGCCAGCTCACCGGGCAACTACAATGAGCAGTTCTTC. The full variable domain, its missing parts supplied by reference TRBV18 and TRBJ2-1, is NAGVMQNPRHLVRRRGQEARLRCSPMKGHSHVYWYRQLPEEGLKFMVYLQKENIIDESGMPKERFSAEFPKEGPSILRIQQVVRGDSAAYFCASSPGNYNEQFFGPGTRLTVL.

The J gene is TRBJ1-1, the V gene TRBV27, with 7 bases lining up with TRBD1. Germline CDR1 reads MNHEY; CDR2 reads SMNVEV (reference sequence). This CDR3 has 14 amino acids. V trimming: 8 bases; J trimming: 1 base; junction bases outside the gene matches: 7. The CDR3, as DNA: TGTGCCAGCCACGACAGGGATGGGAACACTGAAGCTTTCTTT. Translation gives CASHDRDGNTEAFF.

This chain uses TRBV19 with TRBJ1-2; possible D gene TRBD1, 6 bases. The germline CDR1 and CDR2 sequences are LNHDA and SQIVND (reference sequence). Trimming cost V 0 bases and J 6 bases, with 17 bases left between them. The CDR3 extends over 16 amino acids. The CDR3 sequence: CASSIDRPGRGDGYTF. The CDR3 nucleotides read TGTGCCAGTAGTATAGATCGGCCCGGCAGGGGTGATGGCTACACCTTC.

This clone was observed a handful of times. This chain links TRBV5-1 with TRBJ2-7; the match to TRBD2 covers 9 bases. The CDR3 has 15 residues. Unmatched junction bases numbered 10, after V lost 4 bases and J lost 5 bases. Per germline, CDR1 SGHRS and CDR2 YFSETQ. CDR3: CASSIGYSGSHEQYF. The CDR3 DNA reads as TGCGCCAGCAGCATAGGTTATAGCGGGAGTCACGAGCAGTACTTC. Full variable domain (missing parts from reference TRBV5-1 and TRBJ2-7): KAGVTQTPRYLIKTRGQQVTLSCSPISGHRSVSWYQQTPGQGLQFLFEYFSETQRNKGNFPGRFSGRQFSNSRSEMNVSTLELGDSALYLCASSIGYSGSHEQYFGPGTRLTVT.

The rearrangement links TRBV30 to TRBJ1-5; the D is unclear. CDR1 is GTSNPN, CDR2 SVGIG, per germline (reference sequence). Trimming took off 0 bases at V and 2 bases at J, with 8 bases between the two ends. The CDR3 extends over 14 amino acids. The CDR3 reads CAWSVRGGNQPQHF. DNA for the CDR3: TGTGCCTGGAGTGTACGGGGAGGCAATCAGCCCCAGCATTTT.

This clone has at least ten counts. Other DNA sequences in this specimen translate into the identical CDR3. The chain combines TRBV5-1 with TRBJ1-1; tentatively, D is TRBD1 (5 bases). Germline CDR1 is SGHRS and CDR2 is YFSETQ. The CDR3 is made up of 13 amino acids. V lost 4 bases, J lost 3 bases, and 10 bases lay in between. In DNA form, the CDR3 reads TGCGCCAGCAGCCAACAGGTGGACACTGAAGCTTTCTTT. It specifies CASSQQVDTEAFF.

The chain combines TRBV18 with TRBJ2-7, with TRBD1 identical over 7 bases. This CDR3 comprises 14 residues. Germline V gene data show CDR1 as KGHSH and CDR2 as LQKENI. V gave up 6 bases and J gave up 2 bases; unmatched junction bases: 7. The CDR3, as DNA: TGTGCCAGCTCGCGTCCGGGACAGACCTACGAGCAGTACTTC. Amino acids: CASSRPGQTYEQYF.

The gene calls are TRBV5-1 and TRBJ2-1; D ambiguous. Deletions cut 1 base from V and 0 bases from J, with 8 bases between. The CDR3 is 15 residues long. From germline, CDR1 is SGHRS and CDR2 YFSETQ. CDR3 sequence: CASSLSAASYNEQFF. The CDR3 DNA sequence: TGCGCCAGCAGCTTGAGCGCAGCCTCCTACAATGAGCAGTTCTTC. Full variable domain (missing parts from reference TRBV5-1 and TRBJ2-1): KAGVTQTPRYLIKTRGQQVTLSCSPISGHRSVSWYQQTPGQGLQFLFEYFSETQRNKGNFPGRFSGRQFSNSRSEMNVSTLELGDSALYLCASSLSAASYNEQFFGPGTRLTVL.

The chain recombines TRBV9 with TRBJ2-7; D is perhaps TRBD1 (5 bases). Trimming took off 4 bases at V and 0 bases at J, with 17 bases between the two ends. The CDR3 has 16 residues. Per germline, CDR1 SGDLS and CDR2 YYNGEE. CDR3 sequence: CASSPTGTPSSYEQYF. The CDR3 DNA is TGTGCCAGCAGCCCCACAGGCACACCCAGCTCCTACGAGCAGTACTTC. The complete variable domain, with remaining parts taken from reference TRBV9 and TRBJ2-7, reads DSGVTQTPKHLITATGQRVTLRCSPRSGDLSVYWYQQSLDQGLQFLIQYYNGEERAKGNILERFSAQQFPDLHSELNLSSLELGDSALYFCASSPTGTPSSYEQYFGPGTRLTVT.

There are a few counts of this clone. This chain's CDR3 is CASSFTGSSYEQYF. CDR3 DNA: TGTGCCAGCAGCTTCACAGGGAGCTCCTACGAGCAGTACTTC. The J gene is TRBJ2-7, the V gene TRBV11-3; the D gene is possibly TRBD1 (6 bases). The germline V gene has CDR1 SGHNT and CDR2 YENEEA. V shed 3 bases and J shed 0 bases, with 9 bases lying between them. This CDR3 is 14 amino acids long.

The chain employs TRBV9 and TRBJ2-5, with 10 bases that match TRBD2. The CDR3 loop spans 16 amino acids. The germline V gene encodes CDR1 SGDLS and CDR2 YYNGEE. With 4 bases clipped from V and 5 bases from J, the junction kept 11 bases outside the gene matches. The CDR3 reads CASSSPTGLADETQYF. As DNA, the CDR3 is TGTGCCAGCAGCTCCCCCACCGGACTAGCGGACGAGACCCAGTACTTC. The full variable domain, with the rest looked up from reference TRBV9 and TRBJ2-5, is DSGVTQTPKHLITATGQRVTLRCSPRSGDLSVYWYQQSLDQGLQFLIQYYNGEERAKGNILERFSAQQFPDLHSELNLSSLELGDSALYFCASSSPTGLADETQYFGPGTRLLVL.

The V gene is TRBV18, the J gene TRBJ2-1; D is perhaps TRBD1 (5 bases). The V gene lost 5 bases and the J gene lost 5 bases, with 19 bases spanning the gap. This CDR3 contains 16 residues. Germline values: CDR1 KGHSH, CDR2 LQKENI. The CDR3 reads CASSFQEIDSHNEQFF. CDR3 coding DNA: TGTGCCAGCTCATTCCAGGAAATAGACAGCCACAATGAGCAGTTCTTC.

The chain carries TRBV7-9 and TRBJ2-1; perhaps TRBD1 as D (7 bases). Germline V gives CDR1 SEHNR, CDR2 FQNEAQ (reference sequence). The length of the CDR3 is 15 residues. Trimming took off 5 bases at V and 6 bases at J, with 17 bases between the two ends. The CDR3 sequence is CASSRQGDSFNEQFF. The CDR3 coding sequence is TGTGCCAGCAGCCGGCAGGGGGACTCATTCAATGAGCAGTTCTTC. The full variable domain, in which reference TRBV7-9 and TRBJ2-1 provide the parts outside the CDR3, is DTGVSQNPRHKITKRGQNVTFRCDPISEHNRLYWYRQTLGQGPEFLTYFQNEAQLEKSRLLSDRFSAERPKGSFSTLEIQRTEQGDSAMYLCASSRQGDSFNEQFFGPGTRLTVL.

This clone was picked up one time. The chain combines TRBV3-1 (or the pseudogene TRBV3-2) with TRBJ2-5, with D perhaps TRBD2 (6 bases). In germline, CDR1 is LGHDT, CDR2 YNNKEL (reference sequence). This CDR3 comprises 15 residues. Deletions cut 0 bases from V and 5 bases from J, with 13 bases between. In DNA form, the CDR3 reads TGTGCCAGCAGCCAAGAAGGCACCGGAGGGGAGACCCAGTACTTC. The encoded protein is CASSQEGTGGETQYF.

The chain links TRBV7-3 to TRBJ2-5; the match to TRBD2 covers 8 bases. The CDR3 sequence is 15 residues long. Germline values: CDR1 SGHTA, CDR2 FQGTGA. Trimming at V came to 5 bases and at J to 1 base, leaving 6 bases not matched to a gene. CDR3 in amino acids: CASSRAGGSQETQYF. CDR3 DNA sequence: TGTGCCAGCAGCCGTGCGGGGGGAAGCCAAGAGACCCAGTACTTC.

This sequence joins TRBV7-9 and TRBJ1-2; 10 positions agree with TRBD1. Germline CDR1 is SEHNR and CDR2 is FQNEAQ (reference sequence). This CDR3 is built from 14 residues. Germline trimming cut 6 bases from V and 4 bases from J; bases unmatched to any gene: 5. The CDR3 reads CASSPGQGPYGYTF. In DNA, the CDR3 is TGTGCCAGCAGTCCGGGACAGGGGCCCTATGGCTACACCTTC.

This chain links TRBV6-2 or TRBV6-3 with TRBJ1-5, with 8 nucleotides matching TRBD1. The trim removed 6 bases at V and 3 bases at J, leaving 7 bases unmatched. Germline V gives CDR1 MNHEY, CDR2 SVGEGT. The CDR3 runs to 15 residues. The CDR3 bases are TGTGCCAGCAGCACCGACAGGGGTTACAATCAGCCCCAGCATTTT. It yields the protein CASSTDRGYNQPQHF.

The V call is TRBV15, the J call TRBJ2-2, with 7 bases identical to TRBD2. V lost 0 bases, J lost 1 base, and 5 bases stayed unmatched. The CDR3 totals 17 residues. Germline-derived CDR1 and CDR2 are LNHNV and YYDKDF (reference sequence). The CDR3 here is CATSREYGRRNTGELFF. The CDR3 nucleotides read TGTGCCACCAGCAGAGAGTACGGGAGGAGGAACACCGGGGAGCTGTTTTTT. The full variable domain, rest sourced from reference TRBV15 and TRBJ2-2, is DAMVIQNPRYQVTQFGKPVTLSCSQTLNHNVMYWYQQKSSQAPKLLFHYYDKDFNNEADTPDNFQSRRPNTSFCFLDIRSPGLGDTAMYLCATSREYGRRNTGELFFGEGSRLTVL.